The 20 T cell receptor beta chains given below trace back to one sample, sequenced in a study of cytomegalovirus exposure and HLA in healthy donors. The PCR had 60 Vbeta and 13 Jbeta primers. Clones were sequenced by immunoSEQ multiplex PCR, and TCRdb holds only the in-frame ones, with some missing. The table includes around 150,000 clones, approximately 65% detected once. Sequenced sample: PBMCs. Receptors were obtained from a woman aged 55 to 70 in good health and CMV-seronegative.

J is TRBJ2-7 and V is TRBV6-5, with 7 bases matching TRBD1. The V segment lost 5 bases and the J segment 0 bases; nucleotides outside the gene matches: 4. CDR1 is MNHEY, CDR2 SVGAGI, per germline. This CDR3 contains 14 residues. CDR3: CASSPGQNSYEQYF. The CDR3 DNA reads TGTGCCAGCAGTCCGGGACAGAACTCCTACGAGCAGTACTTC.

This clone was seen only a few times. This rearrangement joins TRBV29-1 to TRBJ1-1; D not resolved. CDR3 size: 12 residues. Looked up from germline, CDR1 is SQVTM and CDR2 is ANQGSEA. The V and J ends lost 4 bases and 5 bases respectively, with 11 bases between them. The CDR3 sequence is CSVVSPGTEAFF. DNA for the CDR3: TGCAGCGTTGTCTCCCCGGGGACTGAAGCTTTCTTT.

This sequence joins TRBV5-1 and TRBJ2-5; tentative D call: TRBD1 (5 bases). The closer fit of TRBJ2-7 to the DNA end suggests the J call may be wrong. CDR1 is SGHRS and CDR2 is YFSETQ in the germline V gene. This CDR3 is built from 14 residues. CDR3 sequence: CASSLAARAYEQYF. In DNA form, the CDR3 reads TGCGCCAGCAGCTTGGCGGCCAGGGCCTACGAGCAGTACTTC.

This chain uses TRBV7-2 with TRBJ2-3, with D perhaps TRBD2 (6 bases). Germline assignment: CDR1 SGHTA and CDR2 FQGNSA. V gave up 5 bases and J gave up 7 bases, with 13 bases separating them. The CDR3 totals 13 residues. CDR3 residues: CASSPLRGNTQYF. DNA of the CDR3: TGTGCCAGCAGCCCCCTCCGGGGGAATACGCAGTATTTT.

The genes are TRBV19 and TRBJ1-2, with 10 bases matching TRBD1. Germline assignment: CDR1 LNHDA and CDR2 SQIVND (reference sequence). This CDR3 is 15 amino acids long. Trimming at V came to 7 bases and at J to 2 bases, leaving 7 bases not matched to a gene. The CDR3 protein is CASTDRGRKNYGYTF. CDR3 coding DNA: TGTGCCAGTACCGACAGGGGGCGCAAGAACTATGGCTACACCTTC.

This clone was counted between two and nine times. The V call is TRBV4-3, the J call TRBJ2-7; D might be TRBD1 (6 bases). Trimming removed 2 bases from V and 5 bases from J, with 13 bases in between. The CDR3 covers 14 residues. In germline, CDR1 is LGHNA, CDR2 YSLEER. The CDR3 DNA follows: TGCGCCAGCAGCCAAAGCGACAGGACGGACGAGCAGTACTTC. It codes for CASSQSDRTDEQYF.

The chain carries TRBV4-2 and TRBJ2-5, with D possibly TRBD1 on 5 matching bases. The germline V gene has CDR1 LGHNA and CDR2 YNFKEQ. This CDR3 region has 15 residues. V was cut by 0 bases and J by 5 bases, with 13 bases left in between. The chain's CDR3 is CASSQEGQGRETQYF. The CDR3 DNA reads as TGTGCCAGCAGCCAAGAAGGTCAGGGTAGGGAGACCCAGTACTTC.

The chain is built from TRBV4-1 and TRBJ2-7; D possibly corresponds to TRBD2 (6 bases). Germline V CDR1 and CDR2: MGHRA, YSYEKL. The CDR3 is 14 amino acids. Trimming took off 3 bases at V and 6 bases at J, with 15 bases between the two ends. The CDR3 spells CASSHPNFGGEQYF. CDR3 coding DNA: TGCGCCAGCAGCCACCCCAACTTCGGGGGCGAGCAGTACTTC.

The CDR3 reads CASSKGGLAGGCTDTQYF. DNA of the CDR3: TGTGCCAGCAGCAAAGGGGGACTAGCGGGGGGGTGCACAGATACGCAGTATTTT. The chain employs TRBV21-1 and TRBJ2-3; the D call in the table, TRBD2, was not verified against the DNA. TRBV21-1 is a listed pseudogene. The CDR3 extends over 18 amino acids.

The chain combines TRBV18 with TRBJ1-2; 12 bases line up with TRBD1. The junction had 11 bases not matched to a gene; V was cut back by 3 bases and J by 3 bases. The length of the CDR3 is 18 residues. CDR1 and CDR2 from the germline V gene are KGHSH and LQKENI. The CDR3, as DNA: TGTGCCAGCTCACCTAAACGGGACAGGGGGCTACTAGACTATGGCTACACCTTC. This sequence encodes CASSPKRDRGLLDYGYTF.

The V gene is TRBV11-2, the J gene TRBJ2-5; 10 bases agree with TRBD1. Unmatched junction bases numbered 5, after V lost 5 bases and J lost 5 bases. This CDR3 region has 14 residues. CDR1 and CDR2 from the germline V gene are SGHAT and FQNNGV. DNA for the CDR3: TGTGCCAGCAGCCAGGGACAGGGGCAGGAGACCCAGTACTTC. Its translation is CASSQGQGQETQYF.

In the case of this clone: The junction differs from germline at one of its ends, possibly a read error. The genes are TRBV7-7 and TRBJ2-5, with D unresolved. The CDR3 is 13 residues long. Per the germline V gene, CDR1 is SSHAT and CDR2 is FNYEAQ (reference sequence). The CDR3 DNA follows: TGTGCTAGCACCCCGACTTACCAAGAGACCCAGTACTTC. It translates to CASTPTYQETQYF.

A single count supports this clone. The CDR3 sequence is CASSLGQGRSYGYTF. The CDR3 bases are TGTGCCAGCAGCTTGGGCCAGGGAAGGAGCTATGGCTACACCTTC. The V call is TRBV5-6, the J call TRBJ1-2, with a tentative D call TRBD1 (5 bases). Germline lookup yields CDR1 SGHDT and CDR2 YYEEEE. V was clipped by 0 bases and J by 4 bases, with 13 bases between them. This CDR3 has 15 residues.

This clone came up a few times. This chain connects TRBV5-6 to TRBJ1-5; 8 bases agree with TRBD1. Trimming took 4 bases from V and 6 from J; bases not matched to a gene: 9. Germline V lookup: CDR1 SGHDT, CDR2 YYEEEE. CDR3 length equals 15 residues. CDR3 DNA sequence: TGTGCCAGCAGCAAAGACAGGGGTTTGGTTCAGCCCCAGCATTTT. It specifies CASSKDRGLVQPQHF.

The chain employs TRBV28 and TRBJ2-6; D might be TRBD1 (6 bases). The CDR3 runs to 14 residues. Germline loops: CDR1 MDHEN, CDR2 SYDVKM. V dropped 6 bases and J dropped 0 bases, with 6 bases sitting between them. This CDR3 reads CASRDSSGANVLTF. CDR3 sequence (DNA): TGTGCCAGCAGGGACAGCTCTGGGGCCAACGTCCTGACTTTC.

This chain uses TRBV7-8 with TRBJ2-1; TRBD2 matches at 9 bases. V lost 5 bases to trimming and J lost 8 bases; unmatched junction nucleotides: 7. Per germline, CDR1 SGHVS and CDR2 FQNEAQ. This CDR3 comprises 14 residues. CDR3 in amino acids: CASSVGTSKDEQFF. The CDR3 bases are TGTGCCAGCAGCGTCGGGACTAGCAAAGATGAGCAGTTCTTC.

The chain is built from TRBV27 and TRBJ1-5, with D unclear. Trimming removed 6 bases at V and 5 bases at J, with 11 bases between. CDR3 length: 13 amino acids. Germline lookup yields CDR1 MNHEY and CDR2 SMNVEV (reference sequence). In DNA, the CDR3 is TGTGCCAGCAGCGTACAGTACGATCAGCCCCAGCATTTT. Protein sequence: CASSVQYDQPQHF.

The chain combines TRBV15 with TRBJ2-2, with a tentative D call TRBD2 (6 bases). The CDR3 is made up of 15 amino acids. The germline gives CDR1 LNHNV, CDR2 YYDKDF (reference sequence). Trimming removed 0 bases from V and 6 bases from J, with 11 bases in between. DNA of the CDR3: TGTGCCACCAGCAGAGAGGGCGGGGCAGCCGGGGAGCTGTTTTTT. Amino acids: CATSREGGAAGELFF.

This chain joins TRBV20-1 and TRBJ2-1; a weak D match, TRBD2 (6 bases). CDR3 length: 11 amino acids. Germline V gene lookup returns CDR1 DFQATT and CDR2 SNEGSKA (reference sequence). V was trimmed by 6 bases and J by 10 bases, leaving 13 bases between them. The CDR3 here is CSAARGTEQFF. In DNA, the CDR3 is TGCAGTGCGGCTCGGGGGACCGAGCAGTTCTTC.

V is TRBV6-6 and J is TRBJ2-7; D remains ambiguous. This CDR3 spans 12 amino acids. From germline, CDR1 is MNHNY and CDR2 SVGAGI (reference sequence). V was pared by 4 bases and J by 5 bases, with 9 bases between. CDR3 amino acids: CASSFDFDEQYF. CDR3 coding DNA: TGTGCCAGCAGTTTCGACTTCGACGAGCAGTACTTC.